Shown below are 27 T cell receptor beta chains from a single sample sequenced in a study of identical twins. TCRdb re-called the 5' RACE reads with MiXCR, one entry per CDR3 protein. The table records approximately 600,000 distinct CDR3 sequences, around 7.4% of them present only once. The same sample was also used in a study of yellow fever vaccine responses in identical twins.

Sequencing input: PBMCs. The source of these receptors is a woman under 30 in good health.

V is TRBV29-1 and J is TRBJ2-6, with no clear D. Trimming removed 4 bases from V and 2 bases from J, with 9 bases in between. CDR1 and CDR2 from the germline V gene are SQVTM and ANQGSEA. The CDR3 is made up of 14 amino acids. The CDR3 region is CSVGSSTGANVLTF. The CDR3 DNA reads TGCAGCGTTGGGAGTAGCACTGGGGCCAACGTCCTGACTTTC.

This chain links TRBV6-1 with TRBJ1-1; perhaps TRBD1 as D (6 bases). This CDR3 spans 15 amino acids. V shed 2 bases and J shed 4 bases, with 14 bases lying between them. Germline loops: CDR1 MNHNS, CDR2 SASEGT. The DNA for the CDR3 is TGTGCCAGCAGTGAACGGCAGGGGATCGGCACTGAAGCTTTCTTT. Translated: CASSERQGIGTEAFF.

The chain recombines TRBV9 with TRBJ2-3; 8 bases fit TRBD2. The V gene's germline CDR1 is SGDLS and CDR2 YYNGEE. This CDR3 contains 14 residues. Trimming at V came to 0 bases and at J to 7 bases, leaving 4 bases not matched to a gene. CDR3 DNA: TGTGCCAGCAGCGTAGGAGCGGGAGCCAATACGCAGTATTTT. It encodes CASSVGAGANTQYF.

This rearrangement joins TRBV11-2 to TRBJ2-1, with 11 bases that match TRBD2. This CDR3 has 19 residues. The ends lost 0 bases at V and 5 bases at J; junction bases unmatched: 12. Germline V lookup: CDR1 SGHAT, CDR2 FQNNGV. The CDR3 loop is CASSLDLDYGTSGDNEQFF. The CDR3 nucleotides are TGTGCCAGCAGCTTAGATCTTGACTACGGGACTAGCGGTGACAATGAGCAGTTCTTC.

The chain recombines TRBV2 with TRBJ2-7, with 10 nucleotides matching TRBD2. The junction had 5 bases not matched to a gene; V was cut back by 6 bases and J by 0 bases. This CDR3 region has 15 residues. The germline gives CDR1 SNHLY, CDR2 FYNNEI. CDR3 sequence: CASRGGLAVSYEQYF. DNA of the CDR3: TGTGCCAGCAGAGGTGGACTAGCGGTCTCCTACGAGCAGTACTTC.

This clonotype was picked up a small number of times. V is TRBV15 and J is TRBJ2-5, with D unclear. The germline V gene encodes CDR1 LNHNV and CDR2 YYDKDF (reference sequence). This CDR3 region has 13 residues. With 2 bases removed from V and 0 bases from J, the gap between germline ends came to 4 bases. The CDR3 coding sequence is TGTGCCACCAGCAGAACAAACCAAGAGACCCAGTACTTC. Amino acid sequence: CATSRTNQETQYF.

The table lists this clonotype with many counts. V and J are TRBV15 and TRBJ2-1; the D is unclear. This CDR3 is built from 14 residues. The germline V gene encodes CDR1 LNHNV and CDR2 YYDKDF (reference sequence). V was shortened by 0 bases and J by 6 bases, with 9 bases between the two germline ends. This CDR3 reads CATSRDLIGNEQFF. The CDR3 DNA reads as TGTGCCACCAGCAGAGATTTGATCGGCAATGAGCAGTTCTTC.

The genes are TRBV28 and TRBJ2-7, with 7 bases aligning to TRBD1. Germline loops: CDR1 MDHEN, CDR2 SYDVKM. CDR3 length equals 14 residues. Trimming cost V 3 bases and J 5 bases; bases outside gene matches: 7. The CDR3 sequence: CASSLGQPRDEQYF. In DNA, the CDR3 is TGTGCCAGCAGTTTGGGACAGCCGAGGGACGAGCAGTACTTC.

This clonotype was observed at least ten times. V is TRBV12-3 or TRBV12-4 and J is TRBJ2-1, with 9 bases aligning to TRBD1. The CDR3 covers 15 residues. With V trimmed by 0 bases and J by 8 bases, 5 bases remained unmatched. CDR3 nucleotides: TGTGCCAGCAGTTTAGCGCCGACAGGGGGGGATGAGCAGTTCTTC. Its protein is CASSLAPTGGDEQFF.

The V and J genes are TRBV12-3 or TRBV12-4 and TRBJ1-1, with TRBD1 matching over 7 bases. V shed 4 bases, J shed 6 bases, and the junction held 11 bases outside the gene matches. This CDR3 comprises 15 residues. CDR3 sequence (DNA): TGTGCCAGCAGTTCCCACGGGCAGGGGGGAGCTGAAGCTTTCTTT. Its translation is CASSSHGQGGAEAFF.

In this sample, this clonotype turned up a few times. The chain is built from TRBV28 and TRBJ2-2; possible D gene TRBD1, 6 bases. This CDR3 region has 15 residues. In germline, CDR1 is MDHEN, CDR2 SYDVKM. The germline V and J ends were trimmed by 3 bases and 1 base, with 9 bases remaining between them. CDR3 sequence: CASSFYRENTGELFF. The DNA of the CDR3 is TGTGCCAGCAGTTTTTACAGGGAGAACACCGGGGAGCTGTTTTTT.

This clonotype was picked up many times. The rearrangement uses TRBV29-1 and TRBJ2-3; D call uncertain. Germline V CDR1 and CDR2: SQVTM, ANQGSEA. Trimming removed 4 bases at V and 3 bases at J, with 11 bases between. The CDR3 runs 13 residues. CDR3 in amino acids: CSVVKQTTDTQYF. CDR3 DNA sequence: TGCAGCGTTGTTAAACAGACAACAGATACGCAGTATTTT.

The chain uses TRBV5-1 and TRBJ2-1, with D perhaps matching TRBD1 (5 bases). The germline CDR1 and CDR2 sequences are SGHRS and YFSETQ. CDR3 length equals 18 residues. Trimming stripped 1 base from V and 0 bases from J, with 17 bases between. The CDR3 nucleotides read TGCGCCAGCAGCTTGCCAGGGAATTCCATCGGCTCCTACAATGAGCAGTTCTTC. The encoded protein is CASSLPGNSIGSYNEQFF.

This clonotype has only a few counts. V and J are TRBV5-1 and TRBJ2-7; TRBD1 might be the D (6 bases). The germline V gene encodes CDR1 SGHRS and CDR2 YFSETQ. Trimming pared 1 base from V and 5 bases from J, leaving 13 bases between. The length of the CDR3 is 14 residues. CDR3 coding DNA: TGCGCCAGCAGCTTGACGCAGGGGAACCACGAGCAGTACGTC. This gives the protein CASSLTQGNHEQYV.

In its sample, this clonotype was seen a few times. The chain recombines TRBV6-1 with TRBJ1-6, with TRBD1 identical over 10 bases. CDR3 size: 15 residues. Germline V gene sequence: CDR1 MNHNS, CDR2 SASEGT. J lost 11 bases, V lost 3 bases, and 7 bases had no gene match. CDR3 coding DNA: TGTGCCAGCAGTGAGACAGGGGGCGAAAGGACACCCCTCCACTTT. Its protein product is CASSETGGERTPLHF.

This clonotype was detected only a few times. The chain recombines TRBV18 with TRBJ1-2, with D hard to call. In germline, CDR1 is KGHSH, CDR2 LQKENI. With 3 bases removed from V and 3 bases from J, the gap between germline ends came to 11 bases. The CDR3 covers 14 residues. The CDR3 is CASSPGQRHYGYTF. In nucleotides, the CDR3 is TGTGCCAGCTCACCGGGCCAGAGGCACTATGGCTACACCTTC.

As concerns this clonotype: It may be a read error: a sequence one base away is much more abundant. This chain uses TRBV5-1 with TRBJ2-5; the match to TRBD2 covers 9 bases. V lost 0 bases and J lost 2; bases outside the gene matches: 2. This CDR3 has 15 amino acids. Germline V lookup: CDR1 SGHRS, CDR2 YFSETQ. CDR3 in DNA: TGCGCCAGCAGCTTGGTGACTAGCGGACAAGAGACCCAGTACTTC. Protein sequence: CASSLVTSGQETQYF. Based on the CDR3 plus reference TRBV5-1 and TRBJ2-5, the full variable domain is KAGVTQTPRYLIKTRGQQVTLSCSPISGHRSVSWYQQTPGQGLQFLFEYFSETQRNKGNFPGRFSGRQFSNSRSEMNVSTLELGDSALYLCASSLVTSGQETQYFGPGTRLLVL.

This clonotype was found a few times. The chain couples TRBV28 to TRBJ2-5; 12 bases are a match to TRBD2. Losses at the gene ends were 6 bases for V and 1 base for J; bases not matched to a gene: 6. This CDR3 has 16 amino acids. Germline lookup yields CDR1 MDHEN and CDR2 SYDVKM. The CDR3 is CASSPASGRAQETQYF. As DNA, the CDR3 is TGTGCCAGCAGCCCCGCTAGCGGGAGGGCCCAAGAGACCCAGTACTTC.

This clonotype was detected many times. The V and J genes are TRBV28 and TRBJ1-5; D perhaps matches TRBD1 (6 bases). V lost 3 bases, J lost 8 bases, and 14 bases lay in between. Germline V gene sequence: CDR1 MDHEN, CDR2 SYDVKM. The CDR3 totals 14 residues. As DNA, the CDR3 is TGTGCCAGCAGTTTTCAGGGGCAGGCAAAGCCCCAGCATTTT. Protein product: CASSFQGQAKPQHF. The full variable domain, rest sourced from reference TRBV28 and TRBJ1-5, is DVKVTQSSRYLVKRTGEKVFLECVQDMDHENMFWYRQDPGLGLRLIYFSYDVKMKEKGDIPEGYSVSREKKERFSLILESASTNQTSMYLCASSFQGQAKPQHFGDGTRLSIL.

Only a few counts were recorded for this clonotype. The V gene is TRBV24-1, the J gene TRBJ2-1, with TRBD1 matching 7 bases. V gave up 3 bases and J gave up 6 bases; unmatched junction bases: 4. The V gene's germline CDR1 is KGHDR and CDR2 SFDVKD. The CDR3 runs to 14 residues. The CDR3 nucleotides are TGTGCCACCAGTGATCGAAGGACAGGCAATGAGCAGTTCTTC. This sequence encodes CATSDRRTGNEQFF.

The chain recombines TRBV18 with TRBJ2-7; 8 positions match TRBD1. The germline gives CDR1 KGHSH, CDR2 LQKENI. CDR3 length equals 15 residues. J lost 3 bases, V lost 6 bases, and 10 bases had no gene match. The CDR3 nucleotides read TGTGCCAGCTCGCCCCCCACAGGGGGAGGCTACGAGCAGTACTTC. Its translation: CASSPPTGGGYEQYF.

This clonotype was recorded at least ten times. In DNA, the CDR3 is TGCAGTGCAGACGGGACAGGGGGAGGCTACACCTTC. Its protein is CSADGTGGGYTF. The V and J genes are TRBV20-1 and TRBJ1-2, with 11 bases aligning to TRBD1. The CDR3 is 12 amino acids. V trimming: 6 bases; J trimming: 8 bases; junction bases outside the gene matches: 5. CDR1 is DFQATT and CDR2 is SNEGSKA in the germline V gene (reference sequence).

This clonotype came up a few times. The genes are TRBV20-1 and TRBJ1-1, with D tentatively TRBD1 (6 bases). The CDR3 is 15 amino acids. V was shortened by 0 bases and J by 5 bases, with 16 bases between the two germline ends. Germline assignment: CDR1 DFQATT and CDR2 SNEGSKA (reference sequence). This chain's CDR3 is CSARDPGTMGTEAFF. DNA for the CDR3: TGCAGTGCTAGAGACCCGGGGACAATGGGAACTGAAGCTTTCTTT.

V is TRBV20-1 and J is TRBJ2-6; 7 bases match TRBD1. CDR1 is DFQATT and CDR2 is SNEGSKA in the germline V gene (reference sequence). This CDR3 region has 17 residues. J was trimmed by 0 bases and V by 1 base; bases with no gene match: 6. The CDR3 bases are TGCAGTGCTAGAGCAGGGGGATCGGCCTCTGGGGCCAACGTCCTGACTTTC. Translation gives CSARAGGSASGANVLTF.

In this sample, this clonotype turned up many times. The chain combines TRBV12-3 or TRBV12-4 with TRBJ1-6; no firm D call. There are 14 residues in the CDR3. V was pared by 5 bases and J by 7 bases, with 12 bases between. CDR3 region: CASSPGSKNSPLHF. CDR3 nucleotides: TGTGCCAGCAGTCCCGGATCGAAGAATTCACCCCTCCACTTT.

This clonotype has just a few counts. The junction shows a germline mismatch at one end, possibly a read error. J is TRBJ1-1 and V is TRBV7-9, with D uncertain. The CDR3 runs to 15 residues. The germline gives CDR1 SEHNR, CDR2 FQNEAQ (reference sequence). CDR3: CASSVAAPENTEAFF. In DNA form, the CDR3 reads TGTGCCAGCAGCGTAGCCGCTCCGGAGAACACTGAAGCTTTCTTT.

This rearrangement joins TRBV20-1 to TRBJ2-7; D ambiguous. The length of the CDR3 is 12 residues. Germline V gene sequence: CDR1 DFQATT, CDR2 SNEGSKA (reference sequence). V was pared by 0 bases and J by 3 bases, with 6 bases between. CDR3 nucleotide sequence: TGCAGTGCTAGAGAGGACGTCTACGAGCAGTACGTC. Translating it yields CSAREDVYEQYV.